The 21 T cell receptor beta chains below come from one sample, sequenced in a study of OX40 agonist ivuxolimab in advanced cancers. Library construction relied on the immunoSEQ multiplex PCR assay. In its TCRdb copy, this immuneACCESS table keeps in-frame sequences only and misses some clones. Where compared with another copy, unresolved V genes explain less than half of these, and the others have no known cause. Counted in this sample were around 68,000 clones; 70% to 90% of them appeared once. The ten largest clonotypes hold 0.68% of the sample. Here the sequenced sample was CD4+ or CD8+ T cells sorted from blood, taken in a trial of the OX40 agonist ivuxolimab. The receptor set was obtained from an adult with an advanced solid tumor such as melanoma, head and neck, liver or kidney cancer.

The chain employs TRBV14 and TRBJ2-1, with 8 bases identical to TRBD2. The V gene end was trimmed by 2 bases and the J gene end by 1 base; junction bases not matched to a gene: 4. This CDR3 region has 16 residues. Germline CDR1 is SGHDN and CDR2 is FVKESK. Written as DNA, the CDR3 is TGTGCCAGCAGCCAATTCGGGGGGGGATCCTACAATGAGCAGTTCTTC. Translating gives CASSQFGGGSYNEQFF.

This chain links TRBV4-3 with TRBJ2-5; D call uncertain. Trimming removed 0 bases from V and 5 bases from J, with 10 bases in between. This CDR3 has 14 residues. The V gene's germline CDR1 is LGHNA and CDR2 YSLEER. The chain's CDR3 is CASSQEVGFETQYF. DNA of the CDR3: TGCGCCAGCAGCCAAGAAGTGGGCTTTGAGACCCAGTACTTC.

V and J are TRBV7-2 and TRBJ1-5, with D perhaps TRBD1 (5 bases). The CDR3 has 15 residues. Trimming stripped 0 bases from V and 4 bases from J, with 10 bases between. The germline gives CDR1 SGHTA, CDR2 FQGNSA. This CDR3 reads CASSLARGGNQPQHF. CDR3 bases: TGTGCCAGCAGCTTAGCTAGGGGTGGGAATCAGCCCCAGCATTTT.

The sample holds one count of this clone. The J gene is TRBJ1-3, the V gene TRBV7-8, with no clear D. The V and J ends lost 1 base and 3 bases respectively, with 4 bases between them. The CDR3 loop spans 13 amino acids. Germline-derived CDR1 and CDR2 are SGHVS and FQNEAQ. The CDR3 protein is CASSLERGNTIYF. CDR3 DNA: TGTGCCAGCAGCTTAGAACGTGGAAACACCATATATTTT.

V gene TRBV11-1 combines with J gene TRBJ2-5; D is possibly TRBD1 (5 bases). Trimming took 2 bases from V and 1 from J, leaving 8 bases between them. Looked up from germline, CDR1 is SGHAT and CDR2 is FQDESV (reference sequence). This CDR3 spans 14 amino acids. The CDR3 DNA is TGTGCCAGCAGCTTATGGACAAGCCAAGAGACCCAGTACTTC. This sequence encodes CASSLWTSQETQYF.

The chain is built from TRBV2 and TRBJ1-3, with D possibly being TRBD1 (5 bases). The V end lost 4 bases, the J end lost 0 bases, and 7 bases lay between the germline ends. This CDR3 is 14 amino acids long. The germline CDR1 and CDR2 sequences are SNHLY and FYNNEI. The chain's CDR3 is CASSAGSSGNTIYF. CDR3 coding DNA: TGTGCCAGCAGTGCAGGGAGCTCTGGAAACACCATATATTTT. Together with reference TRBV2 and TRBJ1-3, the CDR3 gives the full variable domain: EPEVTQTPSHQVTQMGQEVILRCVPISNHLYFYWYRQILGQKVEFLVSFYNNEISEKSEIFDDQFSVERPDGSNFTLKIRSTKLEDSAMYFCASSAGSSGNTIYFGEGSWLTVV.

Here the CDR3 reads CASSGQLNTEAFF. DNA of the CDR3: TGTGCCAGCAGCGGACAGCTGAACACTGAAGCTTTCTTT. The chain uses TRBV7-9 and TRBJ1-1; possible D gene TRBD1, 6 bases. Germline CDR1 and CDR2: SEHNR and FQNEAQ (reference sequence). V shed 5 bases and J shed 0 bases, with 7 bases lying between them. The CDR3 has 13 residues. The full variable domain, completed using reference TRBV7-9 and TRBJ1-1, is DTGVSQNPRHKITKRGQNVTFRCDPISEHNRLYWYRQTLGQGPEFLTYFQNEAQLEKSRLLSDRFSAERPKGSFSTLEIQRTEQGDSAMYLCASSGQLNTEAFFGQGTRLTVV.

The chain combines TRBV7-3 with TRBJ2-1; D unresolved. The germline V gene encodes CDR1 SGHTA and CDR2 FQGTGA. CDR3 length: 13 amino acids. Trimming took 4 bases from V and 3 from J, leaving 7 bases between them. In DNA form, the CDR3 reads TGTGCCAGCAGCTCGCAATACTACAATGAGCAGTTCTTC. Amino acid sequence: CASSSQYYNEQFF.

CDR3 in amino acids: CASSFTGGPDTQYF. The CDR3 nucleotides are TGTGCCAGCAGCTTTACGGGAGGGCCAGATACGCAGTATTTT. The chain joins TRBV11-1 to TRBJ2-3; TRBD2 aligns across 8 bases. The CDR3 contains 14 residues. The V segment lost 3 bases and the J segment 4 bases; nucleotides outside the gene matches: 3. The V gene's germline CDR1 is SGHAT and CDR2 FQDESV (reference sequence). Based on the CDR3 plus reference TRBV11-1 and TRBJ2-3, the full variable domain is EAEVAQSPRYKITEKSQAVAFWCDPISGHATLYWYRQILGQGPELLVQFQDESVVDDSQLPKDRFSAERLKGVDSTLKIQPAELGDSAMYLCASSFTGGPDTQYFGPGTRLTVL.

The CDR3 sequence: CSVGTGPNYGYTF. CDR3 bases: TGCAGCGTTGGGACAGGTCCTAACTATGGCTACACCTTC. The chain is built from TRBV29-1 and TRBJ1-2, with 7 positions matching TRBD1. This CDR3 has 13 amino acids. The trim removed 4 bases at V and 0 bases at J, leaving 2 bases unmatched. CDR1 is SQVTM, CDR2 ANQGSEA, per germline.

The V gene is TRBV15, the J gene TRBJ2-2; D gene ambiguous. The length of the CDR3 is 13 residues. CDR1 and CDR2 (germline): LNHNV, YYDKDF (reference sequence). V lost 4 bases to trimming and J lost 9 bases, with 12 bases between them. CDR3 sequence reads: CATSKVGIRELFF. Here the CDR3 DNA reads TGTGCCACCAGCAAAGTGGGAATTCGGGAGCTGTTTTTT.

V usage is TRBV7-8 and J usage is TRBJ1-4, with no clear D. CDR1 is SGHVS, CDR2 FQNEAQ, per germline. The V end lost 2 bases, the J end lost 8 bases, and 9 bases lay between the germline ends. CDR3 length equals 13 residues. This chain's CDR3 is CASSLSGYEKLFF. CDR3 coding DNA: TGTGCCAGCAGCTTAAGCGGCTACGAAAAACTGTTTTTT.

CDR3 loop: CASSLFQGSYEQYF. The DNA of the CDR3 is TGTGCCAGCAGCTTGTTCCAGGGGTCCTACGAGCAGTACTTC. V and J are TRBV7-2 and TRBJ2-7; possible D gene TRBD1, 6 bases. Trimming cost V 3 bases and J 1 base, with 10 bases left between them. Germline V gene lookup returns CDR1 SGHTA and CDR2 FQGNSA. The CDR3 has 14 amino acids.

This chain links TRBV15 with TRBJ2-1; D possibly corresponds to TRBD1 (5 bases). The V gene lost 2 bases and the J gene lost 7 bases, with 15 bases spanning the gap. This CDR3 contains 15 residues. Germline-derived CDR1 and CDR2 are LNHNV and YYDKDF (reference sequence). The CDR3 sequence: CATSRTGTKGNEQFF. In DNA form, the CDR3 reads TGTGCCACCAGCAGAACAGGTACAAAGGGTAATGAGCAGTTCTTC.

This clone was seen a single time. V usage is TRBV11-2 and J usage is TRBJ2-1, with 8 positions matching TRBD2. CDR3 length equals 17 residues. Germline-derived CDR1 and CDR2 are SGHAT and FQNNGV. With 1 base clipped from V and 5 bases from J, the junction kept 10 bases outside the gene matches. The CDR3 is CASSLVLAGHLNNEQFF. The CDR3 DNA is TGTGCCAGCAGCTTAGTCTTAGCGGGGCATCTTAACAATGAGCAGTTCTTC.

The J gene is TRBJ2-7, the V gene TRBV6-5, with 7 bases identical to TRBD1. Losses at the gene ends were 5 bases for V and 1 base for J; bases not matched to a gene: 8. The V gene's germline CDR1 is MNHEY and CDR2 SVGAGI. CDR3 size: 15 residues. The CDR3 protein is CASSRTPGGSYEQYF. The CDR3 DNA is TGTGCCAGCAGTCGAACCCCAGGGGGTTCCTACGAGCAGTACTTC.

CDR3 nucleotides: TGTGCCAGCAGTGAACCCTCCGGGGGACGAAACTACAATGAGCAGTTCTTC. Protein sequence: CASSEPSGGRNYNEQFF. The chain recombines TRBV25-1 with TRBJ2-1; possibly TRBD2 for D (6 bases). CDR1 is MGHDK, CDR2 SYGVNS, per germline. V shed 2 bases and J shed 3 bases, with 17 bases lying between them. This CDR3 is built from 17 residues.

A note on this clone: Other DNA sequences in this sample translate to the same CDR3. The chain recombines TRBV18 with TRBJ2-5; perhaps D is TRBD1 or TRBD2 (5 bases each). Trimming shortened V by 3 bases and J by 1 base, and 6 bases separated the two germline ends. This CDR3 is built from 13 residues. The germline CDR1 and CDR2 sequences are KGHSH and LQKENI. CDR3 residues: CASSPGTQETQYF. CDR3 bases: TGTGCCAGCTCACCGGGGACCCAAGAGACCCAGTACTTC.

The chain links TRBV28 to TRBJ2-1; 10 bases map to TRBD1. The junction had 11 bases not matched to a gene; V was cut back by 7 bases and J by 2 bases. The germline V gene encodes CDR1 MDHEN and CDR2 SYDVKM. This CDR3 is built from 17 residues. In DNA, the CDR3 is TGTGCCAGCACGATCTCGGCCGGGACAGGGGCCTACAATGAGCAGTTCTTC. Encoded protein: CASTISAGTGAYNEQFF.

The chain joins TRBV19 to TRBJ2-3; D tentatively fits TRBD1 or TRBD2 (5 bases each). Germline V lookup: CDR1 LNHDA, CDR2 SQIVND (reference sequence). The length of the CDR3 is 15 residues. V was cut by 3 bases and J by 2 bases, with 12 bases left in between. CDR3 amino acids: CASSMGRGLTDTQYF. CDR3 coding DNA: TGTGCCAGTAGTATGGGACGGGGCCTCACAGATACGCAGTATTTT.

The rearrangement uses TRBV7-2 and TRBJ1-2; D uncertain. This CDR3 contains 14 residues. Germline loops: CDR1 SGHTA, CDR2 FQGNSA. Trimming shortened V by 5 bases and J by 8 bases, and 18 bases separated the two germline ends. The CDR3 DNA is TGTGCCAGCAGCCCCCCGGGGTGGGTTGGCGGCTACACCTTC. It codes for CASSPPGWVGGYTF.